The sequence of this TCR beta chain was determined in a study of T cells after yellow fever vaccination. The study, taken as a whole, reports: The secondary response peaked faster, at day 5 versus 15, but was weaker. Contaminants from the bulk population, in the form of abundant clonotypes, could be found in FACS-sorted repertoires. Most primary-vaccination clones reappeared after the booster (approximately 97% CD4, roughly 88% CD8).

As TCR cDNA was made by 5'RACE template switching, a universal primer site and UMIs were added. One entry per CDR3 protein, called by TCRdb with MiXCR from the 5' RACE reads. The sample shows a few hundred thousand distinct CDR3 sequences, more than 3% of them seen only once. This clonotype was seen only once. No antigen is known for it. The CDR3 sequence is 14 residues long. Trimming cost V 4 bases and J 4 bases; bases outside gene matches: 6. The germline CDR1 and CDR2 sequences are MGHRA and YSYEKL. The sequencing here drew on PBMCs, taken on the day of the yellow fever booster vaccination. This clonotype was obtained from a man between 18 and 35 years old who received the YFV17D yellow fever vaccine. This chain links TRBV4-1 with TRBJ1-2, with 7 bases fitting TRBD1. CDR3 region: CASSPGTAIYGYTF. CDR3 DNA: TGCGCCAGCAGCCCCGGGACAGCCATCTATGGCTACACCTTC.